Presented here are 21 T cell receptor beta chains from one specimen sequenced in a study of shared clonotypes between healthy human individuals. The repertoire was sequenced with immunoSEQ multiplex PCR; TCRdb's copy has only in-frame clones and lacks some. The repertoire includes about 2.2 million clones, about 94% of them detected once, and 1.5% to 2% sits in the top ten. In the naive CD8 group, cells lacked CD45RO and were positively selected for CCR7, so terminally differentiated effector memory CD45RA+ cells were left out. What was sequenced was naive CD8+ T cells from PBMCs. The receptors were sampled from a young man in good health. Some clones in this sample may be carry-over from other donors' samples.

The chain joins TRBV5-5 to TRBJ2-7; D might be TRBD2 (6 bases). Trimming pared 4 bases from V and 1 base from J, leaving 9 bases between. The CDR3 has 13 residues. Germline V gives CDR1 SGHKS, CDR2 YYEKEE (reference sequence). Here the CDR3 DNA reads TGTGCCAGCAGCGGGACTGCGTCCTACGAGCAGTACTTC. Its translation: CASSGTASYEQYF. The complete variable domain, with remaining parts taken from reference TRBV5-5 and TRBJ2-7, reads DAGVTQSPTHLIKTRGQQVTLRCSPISGHKSVSWYQQVLGQGPQFIFQYYEKEERGRGNFPDRFSARQFPNYSSELNVNALLLGDSALYLCASSGTASYEQYFGPGTRLTVT.

To note about this clone: The sample has other DNA sequences that encode this CDR3 too. The chain combines TRBV27 with TRBJ2-7; possibly TRBD1 for D (7 bases). Trimming took 2 bases from V and 4 from J, leaving 9 bases between them. The CDR3 sequence is 13 residues long. From germline, CDR1 is MNHEY and CDR2 SMNVEV (reference sequence). The CDR3 nucleotides are TGTGCCAGCAGTTTAGCAGGGGGGTACGAGCAGTACTTC. It specifies CASSLAGGYEQYF.

CDR3 DNA: TGTGCCAGCAGCGACCGGGAAGTCACCGGGGAGCTGTTTTTT. It translates to CASSDREVTGELFF. The chain has TRBV9 and TRBJ2-2, with D perhaps matching TRBD2 (5 bases). The CDR3 sequence is 14 residues long. The V gene's germline CDR1 is SGDLS and CDR2 YYNGEE. V was clipped by 3 bases and J by 4 bases, with 10 bases between them.

The chain couples TRBV19 to TRBJ2-3; perhaps TRBD2 as D (5 bases). V was trimmed by 4 bases and J by 5 bases, leaving 10 bases between them. This CDR3 has 13 amino acids. Per the germline V gene, CDR1 is LNHDA and CDR2 is SQIVND (reference sequence). For the CDR3, the DNA is TGTGCCAGTAGTACCCGAACTAGAGATACGCAGTATTTT. It translates to CASSTRTRDTQYF.

J is TRBJ2-6 and V is TRBV7-9; possibly TRBD2 for D (5 bases). Germline V gene lookup returns CDR1 SEHNR and CDR2 FQNEAQ (reference sequence). V dropped 5 bases and J dropped 0 bases, with 17 bases sitting between them. The CDR3 covers 18 residues. In DNA form, the CDR3 reads TGTGCCAGCAGCCATACGACTACTCAGAGCTCTGGGGCCAACGTCCTGACTTTC. This sequence encodes CASSHTTTQSSGANVLTF.

CDR3 coding DNA: TGTGCCAGCAGCTTAGCCGGGGGTAGGTCCCAAGAGACCCAGTACTTC. Translated, it gives CASSLAGGRSQETQYF. The V and J genes are TRBV11-2 and TRBJ2-5; D is possibly TRBD2 (6 bases). The CDR3 has 16 residues. Germline V lookup: CDR1 SGHAT, CDR2 FQNNGV. Deletions cut 1 base from V and 1 base from J, with 13 bases between.

The chain has TRBV28 and TRBJ1-2, with D unclear. This CDR3 comprises 15 residues. Trimming shortened V by 5 bases and J by 1 base, and 14 bases separated the two germline ends. Per the germline V gene, CDR1 is MDHEN and CDR2 is SYDVKM. CDR3 DNA: TGTGCCAGCAGTGGAGCCCGGGAAGTTAACTATGGCTACACCTTC. As protein: CASSGAREVNYGYTF.

The V and J genes are TRBV6-5 and TRBJ2-7; TRBD2 is a possible D gene (5 bases). This CDR3 contains 16 residues. V shed 0 bases and J shed 3 bases, with 15 bases lying between them. Germline CDR1 reads MNHEY; CDR2 reads SVGAGI. The CDR3 DNA is TGTGCCAGCAGTTACTCGGCGGGTACGGTGTTCTACGAGCAGTACTTC. Protein product: CASSYSAGTVFYEQYF.

This clone showed up just once. The chain combines TRBV6-1 with TRBJ2-2; no clear D gene. The CDR3 totals 13 residues. Trimming took off 7 bases at V and 6 bases at J, with 12 bases between the two ends. CDR1 is MNHNS, CDR2 SASEGT, per germline. The DNA for the CDR3 is TGTGCCAGCAAACCCAATTATGCCGGGGAGCTGTTTTTT. Protein sequence: CASKPNYAGELFF.

A word on this clone: Other nucleotide sequences in the sample specify the same CDR3. This sequence joins TRBV4-1 and TRBJ2-7, with D uncertain. The V and J ends lost 0 bases and 4 bases respectively, with 10 bases between them. CDR1 is MGHRA, CDR2 YSYEKL, per germline. This CDR3 has 14 residues. The CDR3 nucleotides read TGCGCCAGCAGCCAAGATCGTGGTTCGTACGAGCAGTACTTC. Protein product: CASSQDRGSYEQYF.

The rearrangement joins TRBV11-1 to TRBJ2-2, with D unresolved. Germline V CDR1 and CDR2: SGHAT, FQDESV (reference sequence). The CDR3 covers 15 residues. V lost 2 bases and J 1 base, leaving 8 bases between the germline ends. CDR3 sequence (DNA): TGTGCCAGCAGCTTACGCGCCAGGAACACCGGGGAGCTGTTTTTT. This translates into CASSLRARNTGELFF.

J is TRBJ2-7 and V is TRBV9, with a possible D match to TRBD1 (6 bases). CDR3 length equals 16 residues. The germline gives CDR1 SGDLS, CDR2 YYNGEE. V dropped 3 bases and J dropped 2 bases, with 18 bases sitting between them. DNA of the CDR3: TGTGCCAGCAGCGCAGGGGTTGGTGGGGCCGCCTACGAGCAGTACTTC. This codes for CASSAGVGGAAYEQYF. The full variable domain, completed using reference TRBV9 and TRBJ2-7, is DSGVTQTPKHLITATGQRVTLRCSPRSGDLSVYWYQQSLDQGLQFLIQYYNGEERAKGNILERFSAQQFPDLHSELNLSSLELGDSALYFCASSAGVGGAAYEQYFGPGTRLTVT.

The rearrangement joins TRBV28 to TRBJ1-5; 8 bases line up with TRBD1. Germline V lookup: CDR1 MDHEN, CDR2 SYDVKM. The J segment lost 6 bases and the V segment lost 5 bases, leaving 21 bases of the junction unmatched. The length of the CDR3 is 19 residues. In DNA, the CDR3 is TGTGCCAGCAGTCTAGCCCGGGACAGGACGGACAGGGCGGGTCAGCCCCAGCATTTT. It is translated as CASSLARDRTDRAGQPQHF.

The rearrangement uses TRBV13 and TRBJ2-7; D might be TRBD1 (5 bases). The CDR3 sequence is 15 residues long. CDR1 PRHDT and CDR2 FYEKMQ come from the germline V gene (reference sequence). V gave up 4 bases and J gave up 3 bases, with 16 bases separating them. The CDR3: CASSSNGARVYEQYF. In DNA, the CDR3 is TGTGCCAGCAGCTCGAATGGGGCCAGGGTCTACGAGCAGTACTTC.

There are a few counts of this clone. The chain recombines TRBV7-9 with TRBJ1-1, with D uncertain. Trimming removed 0 bases at V and 3 bases at J, with 8 bases between. The germline gives CDR1 SEHNR, CDR2 FQNEAQ (reference sequence). This CDR3 has 14 amino acids. This CDR3 reads CASSLAWSDTEAFF. DNA of the CDR3: TGTGCCAGCAGCTTAGCGTGGTCCGACACTGAAGCTTTCTTT.

The chain joins TRBV2 to TRBJ2-1; 9 bases agree with TRBD1. This CDR3 is 14 amino acids long. Germline lookup yields CDR1 SNHLY and CDR2 FYNNEI. The V gene end was trimmed by 8 bases and the J gene end by 5 bases; junction bases not matched to a gene: 7. CDR3 region: CASVGQGVHNEQFF. In nucleotides, the CDR3 is TGTGCCAGCGTGGGACAGGGCGTCCACAATGAGCAGTTCTTC.

The chain joins TRBV6-1 to TRBJ2-7; D unresolved. The germline V and J ends were trimmed by 6 bases and 3 bases, with 18 bases remaining between them. The CDR3 extends over 15 amino acids. CDR1 is MNHNS and CDR2 is SASEGT in the germline V gene. CDR3: CASRKEHPFFYEQYF. CDR3 DNA: TGTGCCAGCAGGAAGGAGCACCCGTTCTTCTACGAGCAGTACTTC.

This chain links TRBV7-9 with TRBJ2-3, with a tentative D call TRBD2 (6 bases). The CDR3 runs to 16 residues. Trimming left V 5 bases short and J 4 bases short, with 19 bases between. Germline assignment: CDR1 SEHNR and CDR2 FQNEAQ (reference sequence). The CDR3 region is CASSPRAGQGPDTQYF. CDR3 sequence (DNA): TGTGCCAGCAGCCCAAGGGCGGGGCAGGGCCCAGATACGCAGTATTTT.

This chain joins TRBV27 and TRBJ2-1; no firm D call. The germline V gene encodes CDR1 MNHEY and CDR2 SMNVEV (reference sequence). This CDR3 contains 15 residues. The ends were cut back, 2 bases at V and 2 bases at J, with 10 bases in the middle. CDR3 protein: CASSLERHPYNEQFF. The CDR3 DNA reads as TGTGCCAGCAGTTTAGAAAGACATCCCTACAATGAGCAGTTCTTC.

The chain employs TRBV2 and TRBJ1-3; D gene unclear. This CDR3 comprises 18 residues. V gave up 2 bases and J gave up 0 bases, with 17 bases separating them. Germline lookup yields CDR1 SNHLY and CDR2 FYNNEI. DNA of the CDR3: TGTGCCAGCAGTGAAAATCCCCCCGAGACCGGCTCTGGAAACACCATATATTTT. It translates to CASSENPPETGSGNTIYF.

The chain is built from TRBV5-6 and TRBJ2-7; weak D call: TRBD1 (6 bases). With 4 bases removed from V and 1 base from J, the gap between germline ends came to 12 bases. This CDR3 comprises 14 residues. CDR1 SGHDT and CDR2 YYEEEE come from the germline V gene. The CDR3: CASSGPGESYEQYF. CDR3 bases: TGTGCCAGCAGCGGACCAGGGGAGTCCTACGAGCAGTACTTC. Filled out from reference TRBV5-6 and TRBJ2-7, the complete variable domain reads DAGVTQSPTHLIKTRGQQVTLRCSPKSGHDTVSWYQQALGQGPQFIFQYYEEEERQRGNFPDRFSGHQFPNYSSELNVNALLLGDSALYLCASSGPGESYEQYFGPGTRLTVT.